This T cell receptor (beta chain) was identified during a study of identical twins. TCRdb redid the calling of the 5' RACE reads with MiXCR, one entry per CDR3 protein. The data hold about 520,000 distinct CDR3 sequences, with approximately 22% observed a single time. CDR3 size: 13 residues. Germline V CDR1 and CDR2: DFQATT, SNEGSKA (reference sequence). Worth noting for this clonotype: At one of its ends the junction is not consistent with the germline gene, which may arise from a read error.

Separately, the same data were catalogued under a study of T cells expressing NK-cell markers.

The sample was CD4+ T cells sorted from blood. J is TRBJ2-5 and V is TRBV20-1; TRBD2 matches 8 bases. The receptor comes from a woman between 18 and 29 years old in good health. CDR3 in DNA: TGCAGTGCTTTGCGGGGGGACCAAGAGGCCCAGTACTTC. This codes for CSALRGDQEAQYF.